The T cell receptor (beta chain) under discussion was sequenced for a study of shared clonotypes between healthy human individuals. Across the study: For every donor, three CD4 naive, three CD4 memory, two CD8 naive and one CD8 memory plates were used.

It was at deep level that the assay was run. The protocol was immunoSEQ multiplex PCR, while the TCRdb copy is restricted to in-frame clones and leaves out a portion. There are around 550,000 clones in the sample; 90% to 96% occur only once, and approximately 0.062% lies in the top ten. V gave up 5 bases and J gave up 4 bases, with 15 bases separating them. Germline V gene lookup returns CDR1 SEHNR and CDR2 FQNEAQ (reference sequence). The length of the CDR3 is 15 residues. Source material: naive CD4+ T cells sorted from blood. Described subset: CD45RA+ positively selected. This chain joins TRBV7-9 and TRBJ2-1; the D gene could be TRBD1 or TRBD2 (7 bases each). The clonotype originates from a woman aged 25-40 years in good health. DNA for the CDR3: TGTGCCAGCAGCGAGCGGGACAGTCGATACAATGAGCAGTTCTTC. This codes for CASSERDSRYNEQFF.